The source of this T cell receptor beta chain is a study of metastatic and nonmetastatic thyroid tumors. Study-level information: Across blood and tumor or nodule tissue, repertoires from malignant and benign thyroid patients were compared with one another.

Patients had received no treatment of any kind before thyroid surgery. The CDR3 loop spans 14 amino acids. V lost 3 bases and J 0 bases, leaving 8 bases between the germline ends. Germline CDR1 SGHTA, CDR2 FQGNSA. Whole-study results and caveats: Significantly greater TCR beta diversity was reportedly found in malignant thyroid tumors than in benign nodules (in blood and tumor).

This clone was found many times. Its antigen is unknown. Original methodology: Clinicopathological groups supplied CDR3 differences that were used to build a distant-metastasis classifier for papillary thyroid cancer. TCRdb re-analyzed the PCR reads through MiXCR. What appears here as the V and J calls and clone size reflects TCRdb's work, not the paper's. The data contain 80,000 to 85,000 clones, roughly an eighth of them singletons. The rearrangement uses TRBV7-2 and TRBJ1-1, with no clear D. Input material: tumor tissue. This TCR was recovered from a female donor with papillary thyroid cancer or a benign thyroid nodule (not recorded which). Some clones in this sample may be carry-over from other donors' samples. The chain's CDR3 is CASSLVYMNTEAFF. The CDR3 DNA reads as TGTGCCAGCAGCTTGGTCTATATGAACACTGAAGCTTTCTTT.